These T cell receptor beta chains were read from a single sample in a study of blood T cell repertoires in COVID-19. Assay: immunoSEQ multiplex PCR; the TCRdb copy retains only in-frame clones and omits some. This table has roughly 130,000 clones, about 87% appearing once. Input material: peripheral blood. Every receptor here comes from a woman in her sixties with acute or convalescent COVID-19. Both conserved end residues are part of each CDR3. The D gene is left open where the match is weak. Size is omitted from some rows. Given values are once, few, many or a class for expanded clones.

V	D	J	size	CDR3	DNA
TRBV28	-	TRBJ2-3	-	CASSFRNTIGTDTQYF	TGTGCCAGCAGTTTCCGGAACACAATCGGGACAGATACGCAGTATTTT
TRBV7-3	TRBD1	TRBJ2-7	-	CASSLNPRQGKAYF	TGTGCCAGCAGCTTAAACCCTCGACAGGGGAAAGCGTACTTC
TRBV30	-	TRBJ1-2	once	CAWSVGQTGYTF	TGTGCCTGGAGTGTGGGGCAGACTGGCTACACCTTC
TRBV24-1	-	TRBJ2-5	-	CATSDPDRYQETQYF	TGTGCCACCAGTGATCCGGACAGATACCAAGAGACCCAGTACTTC
TRBV4-1	-	TRBJ1-5	-	CASSQTTGIGQPQHF	TGCGCCAGCAGCCAAACTACAGGGATAGGGCAGCCCCAGCATTTT
TRBV7-9	-	TRBJ1-4	-	CASSLGGGVSGEKLFF	TGTGCCAGCAGCCTCGGGGGGGGCGTGAGTGGGGAAAAACTGTTTTTT
TRBV5-1	TRBD2	TRBJ2-1	once	CASSPPLAGPNNEQFF	TGCGCCAGCAGCCCCCCCCTAGCGGGGCCGAACAATGAGCAGTTCTTC
TRBV19	-	TRBJ1-3	few	CASSSTDSSGNTIYF	TGTGCCAGTAGTTCGACTGATAGCTCTGGAAACACCATATATTTT
TRBV27	-	TRBJ1-5	-	CASRRGGSGNQPQHF	TGTGCCAGCAGACGCGGGGGGTCGGGCAATCAGCCCCAGCATTTT
TRBV9	TRBD1	TRBJ1-4	-	CASSFRTGRNEKLFF	TGTGCCAGCAGCTTCCGGACAGGGCGTAATGAAAAACTGTTTTTT
TRBV6-8	-	TRBJ2-3	-	CASRTGLATDTQYF	TGTGCCAGCAGGACAGGACTCGCCACAGATACGCAGTATTTT
TRBV2	-	TRBJ1-5	-	CASNPRAVLNQPQHF	TGTGCCAGCAACCCGCGGGCCGTCCTCAATCAGCCCCAGCATTTT
TRBV2	-	TRBJ1-4	-	CASSKRTVEKLFF	TGTGCCAGCAGTAAACGGACAGTTGAAAAACTGTTTTTT
TRBV11-2	-	TRBJ2-1	once	CASSRSMNEQFF	TGTGCCAGCAGCCGATCTATGAATGAGCAGTTCTTC
TRBV30	TRBD1	TRBJ1-5	-	CAWSAGQGFQPQHF	TGTGCCTGGAGTGCGGGACAGGGGTTTCAGCCCCAGCATTTT
TRBV28	TRBD2	TRBJ2-3	-	CASSTLAGEKGTQYF	TGTGCCAGCAGCACACTAGCGGGAGAAAAGGGTACGCAGTATTTT
TRBV30	TRBD1	TRBJ2-3	-	CAGGRQGARDTQYF	TGTGCCGGGGGGCGACAGGGGGCGCGAGATACGCAGTATTTT
TRBV28	-	TRBJ2-7	-	CASSFGEDYEQYF	TGTGCCAGCAGTTTCGGCGAGGACTACGAGCAGTACTTC
TRBV7-3	-	TRBJ1-1	-	CASSLHVNTEAFF	TGTGCCAGCAGCTTACATGTGAACACTGAAGCTTTCTTT
TRBV28	TRBD1	TRBJ1-6	-	CASRRTGSSPLHF	TGTGCCAGCAGGCGGACAGGCAGTTCACCCCTCCACTTT
TRBV6-6	-	TRBJ2-4	-	CASTTGSPDIQYF	TGTGCCAGTACTACCGGGAGTCCTGACATTCAGTACTTC
TRBV28	TRBD1	TRBJ1-5	-	CASSAWTGDGGSNQPQHF	TGTGCCAGCAGTGCCTGGACAGGGGATGGGGGTAGCAATCAGCCCCAGCATTTT
TRBV15	TRBD2	TRBJ2-3	-	CATSRGRGERADTQYF	TGTGCCACCAGCAGAGGCCGGGGGGAGCGGGCAGATACGCAGTATTTT
TRBV6-5	-	TRBJ2-7	-	CATALLQAYEQYF	TGTGCCACCGCCTTACTCCAGGCCTACGAGCAGTACTTC
TRBV18	TRBD1	TRBJ2-3	-	CASSPGQSTDTQYF	TGTGCCAGCTCACCGGGACAGTCCACAGATACGCAGTATTTT
TRBV7-9	TRBD2	TRBJ2-5	once	CASSPPSGRAFGGQETQYF	TGTGCCAGCAGCCCACCTAGCGGGAGGGCCTTCGGAGGTCAAGAGACCCAGTACTTC
TRBV5-4	-	TRBJ1-6	-	CASSARDINSPLHF	TGTGCCAGCAGCGCCCGGGATATTAATTCACCCCTCCACTTT
TRBV10-3	-	TRBJ2-7	-	CAISESQGPSYEQYF	TGTGCCATCAGTGAAAGTCAGGGGCCCTCCTACGAGCAGTACTTC
TRBV29-1	-	TRBJ1-2	-	CSVLRAGRGYGYTF	TGCAGCGTCCTGAGGGCAGGGAGGGGCTATGGCTACACCTTC
TRBV10-3	TRBD2	TRBJ2-1	-	CAIASGSSYNEQFF	TGTGCCATCGCTAGCGGGAGCTCCTACAATGAGCAGTTCTTC
TRBV7-8	-	TRBJ1-2	-	CASSSATGGYTF	TGTGCCAGCAGCTCCGCGACGGGTGGCTACACCTTC
TRBV7-9	TRBD1	TRBJ1-4	-	CASASGGNNEKLFF	TGTGCCAGCGCCTCAGGGGGGAATAATGAAAAACTGTTTTTT
TRBV9	TRBD2	TRBJ2-1	-	CASSVTLSAGGSYNEQFF	TGTGCCAGCAGCGTAACCCTTAGCGCGGGAGGCTCCTACAATGAGCAGTTCTTC
TRBV24-1	TRBD1	TRBJ2-7	-	CAMLRGPYEQYF	TGTGCCATGCTGAGGGGGCCCTACGAGCAGTACTTC
TRBV3-1/TRBV3-2	-	TRBJ1-1	-	CASSRMGAGDTEAFF	TGTGCCAGCAGCCGAATGGGGGCGGGGGACACTGAAGCTTTCTTT
TRBV19	-	TRBJ2-1	-	CASSISAVSYNEQFF	TGTGCCAGTAGTATATCAGCGGTGTCCTACAATGAGCAGTTCTTC
TRBV24-1	TRBD1	TRBJ1-5	few	CATSDLQGALTGERDQPQHF	TGTGCCACCAGTGATTTGCAAGGGGCCCTGACAGGGGAGAGAGATCAGCCCCAGCATTTT